This record concerns one T cell receptor (beta chain) sequence. Its cognate antigen is unknown. The CDR3 runs 13 residues. Germline trimming cut 7 bases from V and 4 bases from J; bases unmatched to any gene: 6. The germline V gene has CDR1 SGHTA and CDR2 FQGNSA. The data are from a study of T cells after yellow fever vaccination. TCRdb used MiXCR to reprocess the 5' RACE reads, holding one entry per CDR3 protein. The sample records roughly 160,000 distinct CDR3 sequences, approximately 6.7% being singletons. Study findings and constraints: Abundant clonotypes from the bulk population could get into FACS-sorted repertoires as contaminants.

The source was CD4+ T cells sorted from PBMCs, collected more than 4 days after the first yellow fever vaccination. The gene calls are TRBV7-2 and TRBJ2-5, with 7 bases matching TRBD1. The TCR originated in a man aged 18 to 30 who received the YFV17D yellow fever vaccine. CDR3 nucleotides: TGTGCCAGCACGCAACAGGGGAGAGAGACCCAGTACTTC. It encodes CASTQQGRETQYF.